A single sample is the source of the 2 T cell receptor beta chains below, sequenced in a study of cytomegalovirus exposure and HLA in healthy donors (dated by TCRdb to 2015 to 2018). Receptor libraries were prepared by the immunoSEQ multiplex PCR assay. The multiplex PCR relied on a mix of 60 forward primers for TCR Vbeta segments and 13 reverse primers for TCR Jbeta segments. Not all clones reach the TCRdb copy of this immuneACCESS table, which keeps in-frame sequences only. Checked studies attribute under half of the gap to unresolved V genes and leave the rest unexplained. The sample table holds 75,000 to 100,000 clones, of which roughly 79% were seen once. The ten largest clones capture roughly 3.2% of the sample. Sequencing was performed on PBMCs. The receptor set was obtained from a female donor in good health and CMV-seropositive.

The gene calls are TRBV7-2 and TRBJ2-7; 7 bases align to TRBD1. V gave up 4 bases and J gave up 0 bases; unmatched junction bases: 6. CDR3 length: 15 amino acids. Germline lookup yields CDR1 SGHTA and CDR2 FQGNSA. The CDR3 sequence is CASSSTDRHSYEQYF. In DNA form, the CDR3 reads TGTGCCAGCAGCTCGACGGACAGGCACTCCTACGAGCAGTACTTC.

The chain's CDR3 is CASRTIHEQYF. The CDR3 DNA reads TGTGCCTCCAGAACAATCCACGAGCAGTACTTC. The gene calls are TRBV28 and TRBJ2-7; D ambiguous. This CDR3 region has 11 residues. Germline V CDR1 and CDR2: MDHEN, SYDVKM. The germline V and J ends were trimmed by 11 bases and 5 bases, with 13 bases remaining between them.